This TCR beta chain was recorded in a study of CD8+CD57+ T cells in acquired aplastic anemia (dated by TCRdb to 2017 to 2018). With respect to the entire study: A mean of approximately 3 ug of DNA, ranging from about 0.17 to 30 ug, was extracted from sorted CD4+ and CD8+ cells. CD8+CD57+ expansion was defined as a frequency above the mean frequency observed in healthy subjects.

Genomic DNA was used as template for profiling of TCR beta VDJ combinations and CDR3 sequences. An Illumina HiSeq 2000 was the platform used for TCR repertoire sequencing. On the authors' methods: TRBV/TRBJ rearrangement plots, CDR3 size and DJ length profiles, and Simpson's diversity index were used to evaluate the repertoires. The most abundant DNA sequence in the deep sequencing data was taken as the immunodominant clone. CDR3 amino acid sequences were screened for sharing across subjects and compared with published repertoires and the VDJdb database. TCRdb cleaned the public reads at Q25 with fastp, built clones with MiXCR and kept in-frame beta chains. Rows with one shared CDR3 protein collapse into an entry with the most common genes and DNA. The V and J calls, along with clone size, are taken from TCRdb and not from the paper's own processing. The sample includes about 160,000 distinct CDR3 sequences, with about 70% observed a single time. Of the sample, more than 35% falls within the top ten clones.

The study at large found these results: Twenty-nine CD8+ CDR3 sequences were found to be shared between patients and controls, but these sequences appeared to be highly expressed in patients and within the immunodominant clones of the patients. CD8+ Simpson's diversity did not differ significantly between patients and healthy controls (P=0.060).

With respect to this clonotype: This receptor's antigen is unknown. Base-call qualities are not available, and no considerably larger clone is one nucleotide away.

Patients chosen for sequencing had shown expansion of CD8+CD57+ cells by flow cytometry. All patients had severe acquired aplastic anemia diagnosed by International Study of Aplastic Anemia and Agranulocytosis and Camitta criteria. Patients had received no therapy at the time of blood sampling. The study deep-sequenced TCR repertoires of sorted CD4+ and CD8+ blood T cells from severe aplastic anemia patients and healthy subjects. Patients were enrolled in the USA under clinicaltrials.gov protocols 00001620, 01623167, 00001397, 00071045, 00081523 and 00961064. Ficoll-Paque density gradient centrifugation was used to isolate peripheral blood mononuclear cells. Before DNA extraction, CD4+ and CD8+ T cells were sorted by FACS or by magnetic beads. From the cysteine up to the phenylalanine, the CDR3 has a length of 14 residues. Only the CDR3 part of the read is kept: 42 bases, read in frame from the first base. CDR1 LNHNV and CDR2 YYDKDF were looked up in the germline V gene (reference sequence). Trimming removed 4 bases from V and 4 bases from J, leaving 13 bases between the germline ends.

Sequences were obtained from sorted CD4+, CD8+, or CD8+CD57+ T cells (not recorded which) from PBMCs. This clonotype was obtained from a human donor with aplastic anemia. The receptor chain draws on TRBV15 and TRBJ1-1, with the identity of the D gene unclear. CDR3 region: CATSTDILSTEAFF. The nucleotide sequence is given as TGTGCCACCAGCACCGACATTTTAAGCACTGAAGCTTTCTTT.